The sample holds one count of the clone carrying this TCR beta chain. Its antigen is currently unknown. Uncontrolled infection, other autoimmune disease, pregnancy or lactation excluded patients. This specimen belongs to a study of T cells in Graves' hyperthyroidism and ophthalmopathy. The TCR beta CDR3 regions underwent amplification using RNA transcripts as the source. The HTBI primer set was used in a first-round RT-PCR of the TCR CDR3. TCRdb independently ran MiXCR on the multiplex PCR reads; one entry per CDR3 protein. The data show about 700,000 distinct CDR3 sequences, 45% seen once. Study results and limitations: Ophthalmopathy stood apart from stable hyperthyroidism in a 13 V-J model.

Sequencing was performed on peripheral blood or thyroid tissue (not recorded which). This TCR came from an adult man with Graves' disease, either hyperthyroidism or ophthalmopathy (not recorded which).

In DNA, the CDR3 is TGTGCCAGTAGAACGGCGGCGGAGAGAAGGGAAGCTTTCTTT. Protein product: CASRTAAERREAFF. The V and J genes are TRBV19 and TRBJ1-1; D remains unclear. This CDR3 spans 14 amino acids. With 6 bases removed from V and 8 bases from J, the gap between germline ends came to 19 bases. The germline CDR1 and CDR2 sequences are LNHDA and SQIVND (reference sequence).